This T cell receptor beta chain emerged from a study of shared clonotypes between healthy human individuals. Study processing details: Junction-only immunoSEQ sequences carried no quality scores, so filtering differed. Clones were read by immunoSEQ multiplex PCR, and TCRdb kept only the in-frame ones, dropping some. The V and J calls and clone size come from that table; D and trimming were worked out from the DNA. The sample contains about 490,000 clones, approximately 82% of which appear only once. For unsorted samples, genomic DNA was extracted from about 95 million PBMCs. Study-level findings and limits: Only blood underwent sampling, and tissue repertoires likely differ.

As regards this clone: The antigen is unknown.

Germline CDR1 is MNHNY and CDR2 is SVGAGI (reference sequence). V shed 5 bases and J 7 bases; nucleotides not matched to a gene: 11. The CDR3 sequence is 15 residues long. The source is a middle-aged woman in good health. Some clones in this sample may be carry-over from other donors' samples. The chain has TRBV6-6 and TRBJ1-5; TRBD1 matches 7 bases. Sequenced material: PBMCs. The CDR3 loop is CASSLRQGLEQPQHF. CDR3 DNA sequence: TGTGCCAGCAGTCTCCGACAGGGTTTAGAACAGCCCCAGCATTTT.